Below are 22 T cell receptor beta chains sequenced from a single sample in a study of cytomegalovirus exposure and HLA in healthy donors. The PCR contained 60 Vbeta and 13 Jbeta primers. Profiling relied on immunoSEQ multiplex PCR, and the TCRdb table lists in-frame clones only, not all of them. The sample contains 120,000 or so clones, roughly four fifths of which appear only once. Sequencing was performed on PBMCs. The receptors here all came from a male donor in good health and CMV-seropositive.

The chain couples TRBV30 to TRBJ1-5; no reliable D call. The CDR3 is made up of 13 amino acids. With 2 bases removed from V and 5 bases from J, the gap between germline ends came to 10 bases. Germline CDR1 GTSNPN, CDR2 SVGIG (reference sequence). CDR3 sequence reads: CAWSPNLDQPQHF. The DNA for the CDR3 is TGTGCCTGGAGTCCCAACTTGGATCAGCCCCAGCATTTT. The full variable domain, completed using reference TRBV30 and TRBJ1-5, is SQTIHQWPATLVQPVGSPLSLECTVEGTSNPNLYWYRQAAGRGLQLLFYSVGIGQISSEVPQNLSASRPQDRQFILSSKKLLLSDSGFYLCAWSPNLDQPQHFGDGTRLSIL.

CDR3 protein: CASSEAGRTSGSYEQYF. CDR3 bases: TGTGCCAGCAGTGAAGCGGGTAGGACTAGCGGGAGTTACGAGCAGTACTTC. The genes are TRBV2 and TRBJ2-7; 13 bases map to TRBD2. With 0 bases clipped from V and 4 bases from J, the junction kept 6 bases outside the gene matches. Germline assignment: CDR1 SNHLY and CDR2 FYNNEI. The CDR3 is 17 amino acids.

The chain couples TRBV7-2 to TRBJ2-3; no firm D call. The germline V and J ends were trimmed by 2 bases and 3 bases, with 3 bases remaining between them. The length of the CDR3 is 12 residues. Germline lookup yields CDR1 SGHTA and CDR2 FQGNSA. The CDR3 region has the DNA TGTGCCAGCAGCTTATTAACAGATACGCAGTATTTT. Amino acid sequence: CASSLLTDTQYF.

The chain uses TRBV4-3 and TRBJ2-5; D might be TRBD2 (6 bases). The CDR3 consists of 12 residues. Germline V CDR1 and CDR2: LGHNA, YSLEER. Trimming removed 0 bases at V and 9 bases at J, with 8 bases between. CDR3 nucleotide sequence: TGCGCCAGCAGCCAAGACGGGGGACCCCAGTACTTC. It translates to CASSQDGGPQYF.

This chain connects TRBV5-4 to TRBJ2-7, with TRBD1 as a possible D gene (6 bases). The CDR3 consists of 15 residues. The germline CDR1 and CDR2 sequences are SGHNT and YYREEE (reference sequence). Trimming stripped 1 base from V and 7 bases from J, with 18 bases between. CDR3 in DNA: TGTGCCAGCAGCTTGAATTGGGGCTCAGGGGCGGAGCAGTACTTC. Its protein is CASSLNWGSGAEQYF.

The chain carries TRBV21-1 and TRBJ2-5; the D segment call TRBD1 is taken from the table without a DNA check. TRBV21-1 is deemed a pseudogene. This CDR3 spans 14 amino acids. The CDR3 is CASSSERTEQTQYF. In nucleotides, the CDR3 is TGTGCCAGCAGCTCCGAGAGGACAGAACAGACCCAGTACTTC.

This chain joins TRBV9 and TRBJ1-1; unclear D gene. Per germline, CDR1 SGDLS and CDR2 YYNGEE. This CDR3 spans 14 amino acids. The germline V and J ends were trimmed by 0 bases and 3 bases, with 9 bases remaining between them. CDR3 bases: TGTGCCAGCAGCGTAGACCCCGCGGACACTGAAGCTTTCTTT. It translates to CASSVDPADTEAFF.

This sequence joins TRBV4-3 and TRBJ2-3; TRBD2 is a possible D gene (6 bases). This CDR3 region has 16 residues. Trimming removed 0 bases from V and 0 bases from J, with 10 bases in between. Germline CDR1 and CDR2: LGHNA and YSLEER. In DNA form, the CDR3 reads TGCGCCAGCAGCCAAGAGGTACGGGGGAGCACAGATACGCAGTATTTT. Translating it yields CASSQEVRGSTDTQYF.

The rearrangement links TRBV2 to TRBJ2-7; D is perhaps TRBD1 (6 bases). CDR3 length: 12 residues. Germline V gene data show CDR1 as SNHLY and CDR2 as FYNNEI. V lost 5 bases, J lost 3 bases, and 8 bases lay in between. Here the CDR3 DNA reads TGTGCCAGCAGTTCGGACAGCTACGAGCAGTACTTC. This sequence encodes CASSSDSYEQYF.

The chain couples TRBV9 to TRBJ2-3; TRBD1 is a possible D gene (5 bases). V was shortened by 2 bases and J by 0 bases, with 16 bases between the two germline ends. The CDR3 extends over 17 amino acids. Looked up from germline, CDR1 is SGDLS and CDR2 is YYNGEE. CDR3 sequence: CASSVQGRRPSTDTQYF. CDR3 nucleotides: TGTGCCAGCAGCGTCCAGGGAAGGCGTCCTAGCACAGATACGCAGTATTTT.

The J gene is TRBJ2-7, the V gene TRBV10-3; D is unclear. From germline, CDR1 is ENHRY and CDR2 SYGVKD. Trimming cost V 2 bases and J 4 bases, with 6 bases left between them. This CDR3 spans 12 amino acids. CDR3 in amino acids: CAISEQMYEQYF. The CDR3 nucleotides are TGTGCCATCAGTGAGCAAATGTACGAGCAGTACTTC.

The chain joins TRBV7-2 to TRBJ2-7; TRBD2 matches at 9 bases. J was trimmed by 4 bases and V by 2 bases; bases with no gene match: 0. Germline CDR1 reads SGHTA; CDR2 reads FQGNSA. The CDR3 runs 13 residues. This CDR3 is CASSLSGRYEQYF. The CDR3 DNA follows: TGTGCCAGCAGCTTAAGCGGGAGGTACGAGCAGTACTTC. The whole variable domain, filled in from reference TRBV7-2 and TRBJ2-7, reads GAGVSQSPSNKVTEKGKDVELRCDPISGHTALYWYRQSLGQGLEFLIYFQGNSAPDKSGLPSDRFSAERTGGSVSTLTIQRTQQEDSAVYLCASSLSGRYEQYFGPGTRLTVT.

This chain connects TRBV30 to TRBJ1-4; D ambiguous. CDR1 is GTSNPN and CDR2 is SVGIG in the germline V gene (reference sequence). V lost 2 bases to trimming and J lost 11 bases, with 6 bases between them. The CDR3 sequence is 10 residues long. The CDR3 region is CAWSSRKLFF. The CDR3 nucleotides are TGTGCCTGGAGTTCCAGGAAACTGTTTTTT.

A few counts support this clone. The chain joins TRBV14 to TRBJ2-2; 9 positions agree with TRBD1. The germline CDR1 and CDR2 sequences are SGHDN and FVKESK. After removal of 4 bases from V and 7 bases from J, the junction contained 10 bases not matched to a gene. The length of the CDR3 is 16 residues. The CDR3 nucleotides read TGTGCCAGCAGCCCCAACAGGGGGCATCTTTTCGGGGAGCTGTTTTTT. This encodes CASSPNRGHLFGELFF.

The chain recombines TRBV30 with TRBJ2-7; D may be TRBD1 (6 bases). The V end was cut by 3 bases, the J end by 2 bases, with 11 bases between. Germline CDR1 is GTSNPN and CDR2 is SVGIG (reference sequence). The CDR3 totals 13 residues. The CDR3 reads CAWRETGTYEQYF. The CDR3, as DNA: TGTGCCTGGAGAGAAACAGGGACCTACGAGCAGTACTTC.

The rearrangement links TRBV6-5 to TRBJ1-2; D possibly corresponds to TRBD1 (5 bases). Germline assignment: CDR1 MNHEY and CDR2 SVGAGI. The CDR3 contains 15 residues. V lost 0 bases to trimming and J lost 8 bases, with 16 bases between them. The CDR3 nucleotides are TGTGCCAGCAGTTACTCCAGAAGGGGCCTCGAGGGCTACACCTTC. It yields the protein CASSYSRRGLEGYTF.

V is TRBV9 and J is TRBJ2-5; D might be TRBD2 (6 bases). CDR3 length: 14 residues. The germline CDR1 and CDR2 sequences are SGDLS and YYNGEE. V was pared by 4 bases and J by 3 bases, with 13 bases between. CDR3: CASSPGSGKETQYF. The CDR3 nucleotides are TGTGCCAGCAGCCCCGGTAGCGGTAAAGAGACCCAGTACTTC.

The V and J genes are TRBV7-8 and TRBJ2-5; 8 bases match TRBD1. The J call could be wrong; TRBJ2-7 is a better fit for the DNA end. The CDR3 contains 15 residues. Germline lookup yields CDR1 SGHVS and CDR2 FQNEAQ. The CDR3 bases are TGTGCCAGCAGCTTATTAACAGGGGGGACCGACGAGCAGTACTTC. This translates into CASSLLTGGTDEQYF.

The rearrangement links TRBV20-1 to TRBJ2-7, with no clear D. V dropped 5 bases and J dropped 5 bases, with 7 bases sitting between them. The CDR3 spans 10 residues. Germline CDR1 DFQATT, CDR2 SNEGSKA (reference sequence). Here the CDR3 reads CSAFFHEQYF. CDR3 nucleotides: TGCAGTGCTTTCTTCCACGAGCAGTACTTC.

This clone has a handful of counts. The V and J genes are TRBV9 and TRBJ2-7; TRBD1 is a possible D gene (5 bases). CDR3 length: 14 residues. Germline V CDR1 and CDR2: SGDLS, YYNGEE. Trimming pared 4 bases from V and 3 bases from J, leaving 14 bases between. The CDR3 loop is CASSPRQHLYEQYF. For the CDR3, the DNA is TGTGCCAGCAGCCCTAGACAGCATCTCTACGAGCAGTACTTC.

The V call is TRBV6-4, the J call TRBJ2-1; TRBD1 agrees at 7 bases. This CDR3 has 15 residues. V was clipped by 8 bases and J by 0 bases; unmatched bases: 7. CDR1 and CDR2 from the germline V gene are MRHNA and SNTAGT. The CDR3: CASSSDRASYNEQFF. The DNA for the CDR3 is TGTGCCAGCTCCTCAGACAGGGCCTCCTACAATGAGCAGTTCTTC.

The chain links TRBV4-1 to TRBJ2-1; 7 bases line up with TRBD2. Trimming took 0 bases from V and 3 from J; bases not matched to a gene: 5. Germline assignment: CDR1 MGHRA and CDR2 YSYEKL. The CDR3 is made up of 16 amino acids. The CDR3 DNA follows: TGCGCCAGCAGCCAAGAAATTGGCGGGAGCTACAATGAGCAGTTCTTC. Its protein is CASSQEIGGSYNEQFF.